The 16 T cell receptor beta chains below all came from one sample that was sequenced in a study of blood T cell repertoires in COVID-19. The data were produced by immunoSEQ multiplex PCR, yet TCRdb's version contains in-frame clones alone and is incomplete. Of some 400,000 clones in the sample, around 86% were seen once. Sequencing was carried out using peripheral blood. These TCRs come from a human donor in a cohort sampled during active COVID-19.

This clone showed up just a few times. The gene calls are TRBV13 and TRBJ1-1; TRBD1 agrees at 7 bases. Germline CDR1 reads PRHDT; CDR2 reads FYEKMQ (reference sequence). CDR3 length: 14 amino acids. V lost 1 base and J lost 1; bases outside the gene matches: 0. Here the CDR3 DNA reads TGTGCCAGCAGCTTAGAGGGGGCGAACACTGAAGCTTTCTTT. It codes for CASSLEGANTEAFF.

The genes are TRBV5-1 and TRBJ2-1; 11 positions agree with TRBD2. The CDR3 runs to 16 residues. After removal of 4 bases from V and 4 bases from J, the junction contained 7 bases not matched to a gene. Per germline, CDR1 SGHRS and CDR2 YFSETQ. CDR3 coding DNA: TGCGCCAGCAGCAGAGGGACTAGCGGATATTACAATGAGCAGTTCTTC. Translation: CASSRGTSGYYNEQFF.

Written as DNA, the CDR3 is TGTGCCAGCAACAGACTAGCGGGGAACACAGATACGCAGTATTTT. It encodes CASNRLAGNTDTQYF. The chain recombines TRBV9 with TRBJ2-3, with 11 positions matching TRBD2. Per germline, CDR1 SGDLS and CDR2 YYNGEE. The CDR3 contains 15 residues. The junction had 5 bases not matched to a gene; V was cut back by 6 bases and J by 2 bases. Looking up the rest from reference TRBV9 and TRBJ2-3 gives the full variable domain: DSGVTQTPKHLITATGQRVTLRCSPRSGDLSVYWYQQSLDQGLQFLIQYYNGEERAKGNILERFSAQQFPDLHSELNLSSLELGDSALYFCASNRLAGNTDTQYFGPGTRLTVL.

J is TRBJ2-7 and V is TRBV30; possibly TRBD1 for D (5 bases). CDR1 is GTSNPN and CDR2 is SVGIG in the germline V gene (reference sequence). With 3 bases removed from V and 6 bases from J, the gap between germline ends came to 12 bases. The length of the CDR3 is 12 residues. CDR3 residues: CAWSLTRVEQYF. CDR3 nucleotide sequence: TGTGCCTGGAGCTTAACCAGGGTCGAGCAGTACTTC.

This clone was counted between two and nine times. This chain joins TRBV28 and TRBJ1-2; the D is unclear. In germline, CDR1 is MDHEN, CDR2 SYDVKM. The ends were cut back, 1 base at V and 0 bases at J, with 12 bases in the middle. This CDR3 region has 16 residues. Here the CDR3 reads CASSLFRGPPNYGYTF. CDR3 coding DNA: TGTGCCAGCAGTTTATTTCGGGGTCCTCCTAACTATGGCTACACCTTC.

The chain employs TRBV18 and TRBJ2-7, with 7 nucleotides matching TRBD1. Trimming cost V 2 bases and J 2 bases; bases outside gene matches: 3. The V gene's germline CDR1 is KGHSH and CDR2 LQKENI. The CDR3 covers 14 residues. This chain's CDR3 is CASSPGQEAYEQYF. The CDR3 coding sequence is TGTGCCAGCTCACCAGGACAGGAAGCCTACGAGCAGTACTTC.

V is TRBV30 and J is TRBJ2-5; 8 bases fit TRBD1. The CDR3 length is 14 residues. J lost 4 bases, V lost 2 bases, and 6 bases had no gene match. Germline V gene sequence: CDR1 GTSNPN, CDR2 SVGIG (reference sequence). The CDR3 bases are TGTGCCTGGAGTCAGGGGGCCCTTCCAGAGACCCAGTACTTC. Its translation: CAWSQGALPETQYF.

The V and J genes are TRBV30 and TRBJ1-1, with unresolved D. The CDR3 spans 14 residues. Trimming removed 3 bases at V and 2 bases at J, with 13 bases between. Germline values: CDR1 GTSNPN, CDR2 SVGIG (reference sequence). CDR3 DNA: TGTGCCTGGAGCAGGTCTTGGCTAAACACTGAAGCTTTCTTT. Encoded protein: CAWSRSWLNTEAFF.

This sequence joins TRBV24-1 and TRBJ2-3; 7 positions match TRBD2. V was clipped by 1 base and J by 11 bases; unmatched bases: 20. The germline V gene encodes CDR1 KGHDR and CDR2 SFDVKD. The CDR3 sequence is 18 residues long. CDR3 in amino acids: CATSDFLTSVGRPVGQYF. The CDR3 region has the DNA TGTGCCACCAGTGATTTCCTAACTAGCGTGGGACGCCCGGTTGGGCAGTATTTT.

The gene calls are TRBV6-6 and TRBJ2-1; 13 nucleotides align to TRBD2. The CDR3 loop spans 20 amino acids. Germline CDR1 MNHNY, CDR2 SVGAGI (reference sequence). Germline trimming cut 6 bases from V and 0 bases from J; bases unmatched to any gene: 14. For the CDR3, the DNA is TGTGCCAGCAGCTCGAGACTAGCGGGAGGTCGTCCTAGCTCCTACAATGAGCAGTTCTTC. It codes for CASSSRLAGGRPSSYNEQFF.

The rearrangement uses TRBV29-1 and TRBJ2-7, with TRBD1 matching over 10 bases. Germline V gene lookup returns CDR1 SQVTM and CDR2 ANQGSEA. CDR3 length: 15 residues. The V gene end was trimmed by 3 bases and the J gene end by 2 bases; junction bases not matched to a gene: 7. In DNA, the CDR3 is TGCAGCGTTGATTTGGGACAGGGGATACCCTACGAGCAGTACTTC. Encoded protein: CSVDLGQGIPYEQYF.

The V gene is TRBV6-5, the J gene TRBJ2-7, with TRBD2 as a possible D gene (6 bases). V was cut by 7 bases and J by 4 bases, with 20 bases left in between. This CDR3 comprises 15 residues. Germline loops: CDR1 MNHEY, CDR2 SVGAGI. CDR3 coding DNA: TGTGCCAGCACCTATAGGGGCGGGGTTTGGTACGAGCAGTACTTC. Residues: CASTYRGGVWYEQYF.

CDR3 nucleotides: TGCGCCAGCAGCCAACAAGGGGGCAGGGGGTCGGCCCAGTACTTC. Translation: CASSQQGGRGSAQYF. The V gene is TRBV4-1, the J gene TRBJ2-5; TRBD1 matches 7 bases. The CDR3 contains 15 residues. J lost 9 bases, V lost 2 bases, and 12 bases had no gene match. CDR1 MGHRA and CDR2 YSYEKL come from the germline V gene.

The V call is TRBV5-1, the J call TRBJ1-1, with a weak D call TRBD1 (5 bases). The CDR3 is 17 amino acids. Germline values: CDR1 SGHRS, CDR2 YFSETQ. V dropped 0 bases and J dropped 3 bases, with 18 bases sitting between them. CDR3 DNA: TGCGCCAGCAGCTTGGACGGCCTGGGGCAGACTTACACTGAAGCTTTCTTT. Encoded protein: CASSLDGLGQTYTEAFF.

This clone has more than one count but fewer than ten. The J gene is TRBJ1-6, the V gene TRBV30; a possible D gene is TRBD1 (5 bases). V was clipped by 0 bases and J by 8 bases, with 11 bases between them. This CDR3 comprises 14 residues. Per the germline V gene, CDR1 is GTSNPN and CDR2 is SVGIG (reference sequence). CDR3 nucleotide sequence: TGTGCCTGGAGTGTACTTAGGGGTTATTCACCCCTCCACTTT. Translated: CAWSVLRGYSPLHF.

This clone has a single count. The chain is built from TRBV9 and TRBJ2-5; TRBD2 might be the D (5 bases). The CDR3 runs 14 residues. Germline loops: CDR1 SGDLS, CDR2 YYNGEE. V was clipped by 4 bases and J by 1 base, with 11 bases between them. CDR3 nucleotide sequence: TGTGCCAGCAGCCCCCCGGGGTTCCAAGAGACCCAGTACTTC. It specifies CASSPPGFQETQYF.